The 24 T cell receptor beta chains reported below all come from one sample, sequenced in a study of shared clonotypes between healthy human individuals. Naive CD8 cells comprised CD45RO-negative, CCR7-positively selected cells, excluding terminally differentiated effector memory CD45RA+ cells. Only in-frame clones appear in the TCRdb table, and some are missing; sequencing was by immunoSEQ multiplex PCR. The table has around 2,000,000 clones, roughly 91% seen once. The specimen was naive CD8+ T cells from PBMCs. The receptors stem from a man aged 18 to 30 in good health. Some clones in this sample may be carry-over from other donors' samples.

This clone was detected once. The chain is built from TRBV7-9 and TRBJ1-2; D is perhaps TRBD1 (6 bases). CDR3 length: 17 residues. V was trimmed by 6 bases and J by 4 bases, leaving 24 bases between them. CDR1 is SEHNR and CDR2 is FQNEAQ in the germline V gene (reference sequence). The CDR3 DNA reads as TGTGCCAGCAGTCCACCAATCTCCACCGGGACATCCTATGGCTACACCTTC. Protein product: CASSPPISTGTSYGYTF.

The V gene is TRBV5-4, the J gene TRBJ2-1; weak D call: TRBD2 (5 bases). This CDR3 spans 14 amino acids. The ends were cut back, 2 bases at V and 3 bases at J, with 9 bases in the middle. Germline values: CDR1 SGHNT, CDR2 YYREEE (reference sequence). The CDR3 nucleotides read TGTGCCAGCAGCTTTGGCGGGTTCTACAATGAGCAGTTCTTC. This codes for CASSFGGFYNEQFF.

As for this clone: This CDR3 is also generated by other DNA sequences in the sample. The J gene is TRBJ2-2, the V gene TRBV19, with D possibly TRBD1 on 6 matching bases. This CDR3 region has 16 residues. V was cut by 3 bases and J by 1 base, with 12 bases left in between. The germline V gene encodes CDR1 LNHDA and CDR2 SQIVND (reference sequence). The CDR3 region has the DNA TGTGCCAGTAGTATCTCAGGGGTAGGGAACACCGGGGAGCTGTTTTTT. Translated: CASSISGVGNTGELFF.

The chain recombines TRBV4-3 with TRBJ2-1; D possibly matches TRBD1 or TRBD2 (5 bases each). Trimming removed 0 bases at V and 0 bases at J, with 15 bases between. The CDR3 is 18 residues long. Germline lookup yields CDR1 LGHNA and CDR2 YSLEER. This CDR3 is CASSQDSGRGTSYNEQFF. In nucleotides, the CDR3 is TGCGCCAGCAGCCAAGATTCAGGTAGAGGGACCTCCTACAATGAGCAGTTCTTC.

CDR3 protein: CASSSPSGRSEEQYF. The CDR3 DNA reads as TGTGCCAGCAGCAGCCCTAGCGGGAGGTCAGAAGAGCAGTACTTC. V gene TRBV7-9 combines with J gene TRBJ2-7; 11 bases are a match to TRBD2. Germline V CDR1 and CDR2: SEHNR, FQNEAQ (reference sequence). Germline trimming cut 5 bases from V and 7 bases from J; bases unmatched to any gene: 10. This CDR3 has 15 residues.

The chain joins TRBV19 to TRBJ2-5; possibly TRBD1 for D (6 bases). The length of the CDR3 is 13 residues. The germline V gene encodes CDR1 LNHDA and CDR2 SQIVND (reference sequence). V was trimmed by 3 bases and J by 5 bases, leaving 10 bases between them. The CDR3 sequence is CASSIQGQETQYF. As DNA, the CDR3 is TGTGCCAGTAGTATTCAGGGGCAGGAGACCCAGTACTTC.

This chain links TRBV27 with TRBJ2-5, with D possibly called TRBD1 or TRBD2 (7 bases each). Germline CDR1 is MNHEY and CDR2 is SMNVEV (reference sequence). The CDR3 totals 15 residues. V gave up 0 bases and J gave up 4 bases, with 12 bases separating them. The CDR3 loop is CASSLSLRGGETQYF. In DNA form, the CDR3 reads TGTGCCAGCAGTTTATCGCTCAGGGGGGGAGAGACCCAGTACTTC.

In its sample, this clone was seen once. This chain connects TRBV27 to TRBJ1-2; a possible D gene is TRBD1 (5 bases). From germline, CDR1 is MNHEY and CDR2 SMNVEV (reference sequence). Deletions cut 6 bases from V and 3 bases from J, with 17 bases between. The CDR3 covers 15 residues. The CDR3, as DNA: TGTGCCAGCAGATCCAGGGCAGACCCTTACTATGGCTACACCTTC. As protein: CASRSRADPYYGYTF.

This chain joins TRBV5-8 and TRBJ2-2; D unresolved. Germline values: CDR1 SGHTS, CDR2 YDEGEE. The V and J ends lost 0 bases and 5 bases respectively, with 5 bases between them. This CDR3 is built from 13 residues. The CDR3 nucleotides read TGTGCCAGCAGCTTGGCTCCGACCGGGGAGCTGTTTTTT. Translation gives CASSLAPTGELFF.

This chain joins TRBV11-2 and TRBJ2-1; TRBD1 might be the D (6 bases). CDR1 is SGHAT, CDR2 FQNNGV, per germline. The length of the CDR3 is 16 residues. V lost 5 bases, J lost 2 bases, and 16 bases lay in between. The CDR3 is CASSGRTAYTYNEQFF. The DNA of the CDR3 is TGTGCCAGCAGCGGACGGACAGCCTACACCTACAATGAGCAGTTCTTC.

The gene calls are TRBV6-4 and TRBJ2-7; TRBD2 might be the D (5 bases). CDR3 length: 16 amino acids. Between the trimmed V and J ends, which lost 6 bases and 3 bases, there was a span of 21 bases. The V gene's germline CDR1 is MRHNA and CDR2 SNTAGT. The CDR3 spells CASRAGWLAEDYEQYF. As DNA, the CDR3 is TGTGCCAGCAGGGCTGGATGGTTGGCGGAGGACTACGAGCAGTACTTC.

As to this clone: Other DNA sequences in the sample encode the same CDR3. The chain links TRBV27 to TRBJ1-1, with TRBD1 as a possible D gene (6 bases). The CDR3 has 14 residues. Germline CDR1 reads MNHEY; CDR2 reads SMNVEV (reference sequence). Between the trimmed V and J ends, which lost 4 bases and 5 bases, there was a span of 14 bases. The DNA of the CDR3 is TGTGCCAGCAGTTGGGGTACAGGGAATACTGAAGCTTTCTTT. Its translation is CASSWGTGNTEAFF.

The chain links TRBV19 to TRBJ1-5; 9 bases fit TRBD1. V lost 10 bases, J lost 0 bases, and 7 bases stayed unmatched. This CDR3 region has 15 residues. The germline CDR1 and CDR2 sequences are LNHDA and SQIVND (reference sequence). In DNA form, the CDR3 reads TGTGCCACTGACAGGGGGGCCTATAGCAATCAGCCCCAGCATTTT. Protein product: CATDRGAYSNQPQHF.

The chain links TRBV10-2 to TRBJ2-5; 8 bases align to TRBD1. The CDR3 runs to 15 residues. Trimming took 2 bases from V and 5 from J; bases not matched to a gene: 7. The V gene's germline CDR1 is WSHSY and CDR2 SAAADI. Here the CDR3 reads CASSESRGLWETQYF. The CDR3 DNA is TGCGCCAGCAGTGAGAGCAGGGGGCTTTGGGAGACCCAGTACTTC.

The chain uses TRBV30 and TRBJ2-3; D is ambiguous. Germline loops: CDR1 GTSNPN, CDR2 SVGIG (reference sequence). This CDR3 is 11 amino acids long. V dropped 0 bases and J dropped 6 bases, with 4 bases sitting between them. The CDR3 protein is CAWSVPDTQYF. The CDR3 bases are TGTGCCTGGAGTGTCCCTGATACGCAGTATTTT.

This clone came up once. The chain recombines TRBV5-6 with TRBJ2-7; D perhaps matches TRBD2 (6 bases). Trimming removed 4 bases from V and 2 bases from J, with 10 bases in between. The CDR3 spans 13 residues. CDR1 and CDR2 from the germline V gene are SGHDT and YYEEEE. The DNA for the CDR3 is TGTGCCAGCAGCCTGACTAGAGCCTACGAGCAGTACTTC. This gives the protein CASSLTRAYEQYF.

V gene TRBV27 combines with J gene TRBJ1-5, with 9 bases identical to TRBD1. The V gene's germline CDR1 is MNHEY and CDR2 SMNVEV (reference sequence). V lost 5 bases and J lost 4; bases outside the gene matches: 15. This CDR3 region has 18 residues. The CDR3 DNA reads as TGTGCCAGCAGTAAAATATACCCGGACAGGGGACTAAATCAGCCCCAGCATTTT. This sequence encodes CASSKIYPDRGLNQPQHF.

CDR3 loop: CASSAPGAAYGYTF. Written as DNA, the CDR3 is TGTGCCAGCAGTGCCCCCGGAGCAGCCTATGGCTACACCTTC. The J gene is TRBJ1-2, the V gene TRBV28; D remains ambiguous. The CDR3 covers 14 residues. The germline gives CDR1 MDHEN, CDR2 SYDVKM. V dropped 5 bases and J dropped 4 bases, with 14 bases sitting between them.

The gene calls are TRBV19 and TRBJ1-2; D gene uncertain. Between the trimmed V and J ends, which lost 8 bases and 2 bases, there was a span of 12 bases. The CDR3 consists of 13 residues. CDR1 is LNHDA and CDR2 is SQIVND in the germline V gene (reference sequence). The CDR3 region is CASGPSLNYGYTF. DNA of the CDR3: TGTGCCAGTGGGCCAAGTCTGAACTATGGCTACACCTTC.

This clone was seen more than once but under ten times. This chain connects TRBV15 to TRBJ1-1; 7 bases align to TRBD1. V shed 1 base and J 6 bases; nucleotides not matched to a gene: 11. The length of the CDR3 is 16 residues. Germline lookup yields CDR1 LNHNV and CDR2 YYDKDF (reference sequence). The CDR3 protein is CATSRVEAGGSPEAFF. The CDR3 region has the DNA TGTGCCACCAGCAGAGTTGAGGCAGGGGGGTCCCCTGAAGCTTTCTTT.

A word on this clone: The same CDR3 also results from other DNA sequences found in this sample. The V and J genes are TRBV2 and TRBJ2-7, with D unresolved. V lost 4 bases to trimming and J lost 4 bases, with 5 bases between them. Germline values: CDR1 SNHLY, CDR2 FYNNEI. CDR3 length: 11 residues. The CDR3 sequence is CASSVPYEQYF. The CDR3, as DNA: TGTGCCAGCAGTGTACCATACGAGCAGTACTTC.

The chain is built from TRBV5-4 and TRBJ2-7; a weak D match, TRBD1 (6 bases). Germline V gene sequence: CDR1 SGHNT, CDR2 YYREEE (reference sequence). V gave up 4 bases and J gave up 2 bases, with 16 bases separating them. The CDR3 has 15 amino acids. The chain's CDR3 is CASSTRTAGAYEQYF. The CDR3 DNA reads TGTGCCAGCAGCACCCGGACCGCAGGGGCCTACGAGCAGTACTTC. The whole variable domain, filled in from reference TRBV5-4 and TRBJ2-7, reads ETGVTQSPTHLIKTRGQQVTLRCSSQSGHNTVSWYQQALGQGPQFIFQYYREEENGRGNFPPRFSGLQFPNYSSELNVNALELDDSALYLCASSTRTAGAYEQYFGPGTRLTVT.

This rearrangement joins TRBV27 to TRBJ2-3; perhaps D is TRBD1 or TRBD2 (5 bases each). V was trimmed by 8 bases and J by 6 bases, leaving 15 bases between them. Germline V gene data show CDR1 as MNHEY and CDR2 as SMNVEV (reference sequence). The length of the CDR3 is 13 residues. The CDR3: CASGPPGTDTQYF. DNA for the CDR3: TGTGCCAGCGGCCCTCCAGGGACGGATACGCAGTATTTT.

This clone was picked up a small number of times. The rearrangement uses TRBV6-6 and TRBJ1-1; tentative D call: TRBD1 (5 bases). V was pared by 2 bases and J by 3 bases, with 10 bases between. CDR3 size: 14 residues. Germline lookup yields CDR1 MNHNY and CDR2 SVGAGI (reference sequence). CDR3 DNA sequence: TGTGCCAGCAGTTACGGGCGAGGGGACACTGAAGCTTTCTTT. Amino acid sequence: CASSYGRGDTEAFF.